The 25 T cell receptor beta chains reported below all come from one sample, sequenced in a study of blood T cell repertoires in COVID-19. Assay: immunoSEQ multiplex PCR; the TCRdb copy retains only in-frame clones and omits some. Of over 300,000 clones detected, roughly 87% appear once; the ten largest clones hold under 6%. The sequenced material came from PBMCs or T cells enriched from blood (not recorded which). The receptors were gathered from a woman aged 25 to 39 who had recovered from COVID-19.

The genes are TRBV3-1 (or the pseudogene TRBV3-2) and TRBJ2-1; the D gene is possibly TRBD2 (6 bases). V dropped 5 bases and J dropped 0 bases, with 11 bases sitting between them. The CDR3 length is 15 residues. The germline gives CDR1 LGHDT, CDR2 YNNKEL (reference sequence). Written as DNA, the CDR3 is TGTGCCAGCAGCAGGGACTCCAGCTCCTACAATGAGCAGTTCTTC. It specifies CASSRDSSSYNEQFF.

The chain employs TRBV10-1 and TRBJ2-3, with D possibly being TRBD2 (7 bases). Per germline, CDR1 WNHNN and CDR2 SYGVQD (reference sequence). V was clipped by 6 bases and J by 4 bases, with 20 bases between them. The CDR3 length is 16 residues. The CDR3 nucleotides are TGCGCCAGCAGCAGGGGAGCGGGGACCCTCGCAGATACGCAGTATTTT. Translating it yields CASSRGAGTLADTQYF.

The V call is TRBV2, the J call TRBJ2-3; D possibly corresponds to TRBD2 (6 bases). This CDR3 is 14 amino acids long. The V end was cut by 6 bases, the J end by 3 bases, with 13 bases between. CDR1 is SNHLY and CDR2 is FYNNEI in the germline V gene. CDR3 bases: TGTGCCAGCAGGACCCATGGGGGGACAGATACGCAGTATTTT. Translation gives CASRTHGGTDTQYF.

V gene TRBV7-2 combines with J gene TRBJ1-1, with D possibly being TRBD1 (5 bases). CDR3 length equals 15 residues. Germline CDR1 is SGHTA and CDR2 is FQGNSA. With 3 bases removed from V and 4 bases from J, the gap between germline ends came to 15 bases. The DNA of the CDR3 is TGTGCCAGCAGCTTGGCCAGGGCGGGGCGCACTGAAGCTTTCTTT. Residues: CASSLARAGRTEAFF.

The rearrangement joins TRBV6-1 to TRBJ1-3; D possibly corresponds to TRBD1 (5 bases). This CDR3 spans 16 amino acids. CDR1 and CDR2 (germline): MNHNS, SASEGT. Trimming removed 1 base at V and 2 bases at J, with 12 bases between. The CDR3 reads CASSEDGRATGNTIYF. The CDR3 DNA is TGTGCCAGCAGTGAAGACGGCAGGGCCACTGGAAACACCATATATTTT.

The rearrangement joins TRBV19 to TRBJ1-5, with D perhaps matching TRBD1 (5 bases). The CDR3 sequence is 14 residues long. Between the trimmed V and J ends, which lost 3 bases and 9 bases, there was a span of 15 bases. The germline gives CDR1 LNHDA, CDR2 SQIVND (reference sequence). CDR3 amino acids: CASSIPQGQGPQHF. As DNA, the CDR3 is TGTGCCAGTAGTATCCCGCAGGGCCAGGGGCCCCAGCATTTT.

V gene TRBV6-5 combines with J gene TRBJ2-2; D is possibly TRBD1 (5 bases). CDR1 and CDR2 from the germline V gene are MNHEY and SVGAGI. The CDR3 is made up of 15 amino acids. The V gene lost 6 bases and the J gene lost 1 base, with 12 bases spanning the gap. This CDR3 reads CASRATAMNTGELFF. As DNA, the CDR3 is TGTGCCAGCAGAGCGACAGCGATGAACACCGGGGAGCTGTTTTTT.

The chain joins TRBV20-1 to TRBJ1-1; a possible D gene is TRBD1 (5 bases). Germline V gives CDR1 DFQATT, CDR2 SNEGSKA (reference sequence). CDR3 length: 11 amino acids. Trimming removed 6 bases at V and 8 bases at J, with 13 bases between. In DNA form, the CDR3 reads TGCAGTGCCAAAGACTGGGGCGAAGCTTTCTTT. Encoded protein: CSAKDWGEAFF.

In DNA, the CDR3 is TGTGCCAGCAGTTACTCACTTATCACAGATACGCAGTATTTT. Encoded protein: CASSYSLITDTQYF. The chain uses TRBV6-2 or TRBV6-3 and TRBJ2-3; no clear D gene. The CDR3 is 14 residues long. Trimming removed 0 bases from V and 2 bases from J, with 6 bases in between. Germline values: CDR1 MNHEY, CDR2 SVGEGT.

CDR3 region: CASSRTGPRDEQFF. The CDR3 region has the DNA TGTGCCAGTAGTCGGACAGGTCCCAGGGATGAGCAGTTCTTC. V is TRBV19 and J is TRBJ2-1, with 7 bases lining up with TRBD1. With 5 bases clipped from V and 8 bases from J, the junction kept 9 bases outside the gene matches. CDR3 length: 14 residues. CDR1 is LNHDA and CDR2 is SQIVND in the germline V gene (reference sequence).

For the CDR3, the DNA is TGTGCCAGTAGTACCACAGGGGGAGAAAAACTGTTTTTT. It yields the protein CASSTTGGEKLFF. The gene calls are TRBV19 and TRBJ1-4; 8 positions agree with TRBD1. CDR3 size: 13 residues. With V trimmed by 4 bases and J by 8 bases, 3 bases remained unmatched. Germline V lookup: CDR1 LNHDA, CDR2 SQIVND (reference sequence).

The rearrangement links TRBV19 to TRBJ2-7; the match to TRBD2 covers 11 bases. Germline lookup yields CDR1 LNHDA and CDR2 SQIVND (reference sequence). The V and J ends lost 6 bases and 4 bases, in that order; junction bases with no gene match: 5. The CDR3 spans 14 residues. The CDR3 loop is CASSELAGEYEQYF. The CDR3 coding sequence is TGTGCCAGTAGCGAACTAGCGGGGGAGTACGAGCAGTACTTC.

The chain joins TRBV6-6 to TRBJ2-4, with D unresolved. There are 14 residues in the CDR3. Germline V gene lookup returns CDR1 MNHNY and CDR2 SVGAGI (reference sequence). V was clipped by 0 bases and J by 13 bases, with 16 bases between them. DNA for the CDR3: TGTGCCAGCAGTTACTCGACCCTCTATGTCGGGCAGTACTTC. Translated: CASSYSTLYVGQYF.

The CDR3 DNA reads as TGTGCCAGCAGCTTATTGGGACAGCAGAACACTGAAGCTTTCTTT. The encoded protein is CASSLLGQQNTEAFF. This sequence joins TRBV7-9 and TRBJ1-1; 7 bases line up with TRBD1. V lost 2 bases and J lost 1; bases outside the gene matches: 4. CDR1 is SEHNR, CDR2 FQNEAQ, per germline (reference sequence). This CDR3 is built from 15 residues.

The chain employs TRBV14 and TRBJ1-2; the D gene is possibly TRBD1 (5 bases). The V gene's germline CDR1 is SGHDN and CDR2 FVKESK. V gave up 0 bases and J gave up 1 base, with 9 bases separating them. The CDR3 extends over 15 amino acids. CDR3: CASSQEAGINYGYTF. CDR3 DNA sequence: TGTGCCAGCAGCCAAGAGGCAGGGATTAACTATGGCTACACCTTC.

V and J are TRBV7-3 and TRBJ2-1; tentative D call: TRBD2 (6 bases). This CDR3 is built from 13 residues. The germline gives CDR1 SGHTA, CDR2 FQGTGA. V was pared by 5 bases and J by 5 bases, with 10 bases between. The CDR3 DNA reads TGTGCCAGCAGCCGGGGGTCCCACAATGAGCAGTTCTTC. Translated: CASSRGSHNEQFF.

The genes are TRBV7-3 and TRBJ1-6; tentatively, D is TRBD1 (5 bases). The CDR3 totals 15 residues. The V and J ends lost 3 bases and 7 bases respectively, with 13 bases between them. The V gene's germline CDR1 is SGHTA and CDR2 FQGTGA. In DNA, the CDR3 is TGTGCCAGCAGCTTGCTTACCCGGGGGAATTCACCCCTCCACTTT. Protein: CASSLLTRGNSPLHF.

The chain recombines TRBV5-6 with TRBJ2-7; the D gene is possibly TRBD1 (5 bases). CDR1 is SGHDT and CDR2 is YYEEEE in the germline V gene. V lost 4 bases and J 6 bases, leaving 14 bases between the germline ends. The CDR3 extends over 13 amino acids. The CDR3 DNA follows: TGTGCCAGCAGCCAATCGACAGCGAGCGAGCAGTACTTC. This encodes CASSQSTASEQYF.

V and J are TRBV4-3 and TRBJ1-1; 9 nucleotides align to TRBD1. Germline V CDR1 and CDR2: LGHNA, YSLEER. V gave up 1 base and J gave up 9 bases; unmatched junction bases: 9. This CDR3 has 15 amino acids. CDR3 protein: CASSQVQGAWGQAFF. The CDR3 nucleotides are TGCGCCAGCAGCCAAGTACAGGGGGCTTGGGGGCAAGCTTTCTTT.

The V call is TRBV7-9, the J call TRBJ1-1; 8 nucleotides align to TRBD1. This CDR3 comprises 11 residues. The germline V gene encodes CDR1 SEHNR and CDR2 FQNEAQ (reference sequence). With V trimmed by 7 bases and J by 8 bases, 3 bases remained unmatched. The CDR3 reads CASTRTGEAFF. The CDR3 DNA reads TGTGCCAGCACCCGGACAGGGGAAGCTTTCTTT.

This clone was counted once. V and J are TRBV18 and TRBJ2-1, with 16 nucleotides matching TRBD2. CDR1 KGHSH and CDR2 LQKENI come from the germline V gene. The CDR3 covers 17 residues. V shed 2 bases, J shed 8 bases, and the junction held 6 bases outside the gene matches. The CDR3 DNA is TGTGCCAGCTCACCATCCGGGACTAGCGGGGGGGCCCATGAGCAGTTCTTC. It translates to CASSPSGTSGGAHEQFF. Full variable domain (outside the CDR3, taken from reference TRBV18 and TRBJ2-1): NAGVMQNPRHLVRRRGQEARLRCSPMKGHSHVYWYRQLPEEGLKFMVYLQKENIIDESGMPKERFSAEFPKEGPSILRIQQVVRGDSAAYFCASSPSGTSGGAHEQFFGPGTRLTVL.

The count of this clone is one. CDR3 DNA sequence: TGTGCCAGCAGCTTACTGGCCCGAGGAGGCACCGGGGAGCTGTTTTTT. It encodes CASSLLARGGTGELFF. This rearrangement joins TRBV7-9 to TRBJ2-2; TRBD2 is a possible D gene (5 bases). V shed 2 bases and J shed 4 bases, with 14 bases lying between them. The CDR3 contains 16 residues. From germline, CDR1 is SEHNR and CDR2 FQNEAQ (reference sequence). The whole variable domain, remainder taken from reference TRBV7-9 and TRBJ2-2, is DTGVSQNPRHKITKRGQNVTFRCDPISEHNRLYWYRQTLGQGPEFLTYFQNEAQLEKSRLLSDRFSAERPKGSFSTLEIQRTEQGDSAMYLCASSLLARGGTGELFFGEGSRLTVL.

CDR3 sequence: CASSLRQSSYNSPLHF. DNA of the CDR3: TGCGCCAGCAGCCTACGACAGAGCTCCTATAATTCACCCCTCCACTTT. V gene TRBV4-1 combines with J gene TRBJ1-6, with a weak D call TRBD1 (5 bases). CDR3 length: 16 amino acids. The germline V gene encodes CDR1 MGHRA and CDR2 YSYEKL. V lost 4 bases and J 0 bases, leaving 10 bases between the germline ends.

The chain carries TRBV10-2 and TRBJ1-2; 8 nucleotides align to TRBD1. CDR1 is WSHSY, CDR2 SAAADI, per germline. The CDR3 extends over 16 amino acids. V was pared by 0 bases and J by 2 bases, with 5 bases of the junction left unmatched. DNA for the CDR3: TGCGCCAGCAGTGAGTCGAAACAGGGGGGAAACTATGGCTACACCTTC. Translating gives CASSESKQGGNYGYTF.

V usage is TRBV30 and J usage is TRBJ1-5; 7 bases are shared with TRBD1. Germline V gene sequence: CDR1 GTSNPN, CDR2 SVGIG (reference sequence). V was clipped by 3 bases and J by 0 bases; unmatched bases: 5. There are 15 residues in the CDR3. The CDR3: CAWRRQGYSNQPQHF. CDR3 nucleotides: TGTGCCTGGAGACGACAGGGTTATAGCAATCAGCCCCAGCATTTT.